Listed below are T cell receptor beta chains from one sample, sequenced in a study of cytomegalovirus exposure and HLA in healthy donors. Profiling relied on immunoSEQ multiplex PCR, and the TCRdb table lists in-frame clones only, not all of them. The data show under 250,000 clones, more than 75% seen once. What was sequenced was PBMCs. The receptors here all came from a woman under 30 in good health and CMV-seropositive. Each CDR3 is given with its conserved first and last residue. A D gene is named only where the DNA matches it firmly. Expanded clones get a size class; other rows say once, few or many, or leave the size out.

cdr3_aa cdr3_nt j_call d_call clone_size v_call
CASSSSGTSSEQFF TGTGCCAGCAGTAGCTCCGGGACTAGCAGTGAGCAGTTCTTC TRBJ2-1 TRBD2 NA TRBV6-4
CASSFPGGGQETQYF TGTGCCAGCAGTTTCCCCGGTGGTGGCCAAGAGACCCAGTACTTC TRBJ2-5 NA once TRBV28
CASSLIGITGGGFSNQPQHF TGTGCCAGCAGTTTAATTGGGATCACAGGGGGCGGTTTTTCCAATCAGCCCCAGCATTTT TRBJ1-5 TRBD1 NA TRBV27
CASSGLAGGETQYF TGTGCCAGCAGCGGACTAGCGGGAGGTGAGACCCAGTACTTC TRBJ2-5 TRBD2 NA TRBV27
CASSSTVGNQPQHF TGTGCCAGCAGTTCGACTGTGGGTAATCAGCCCCAGCATTTT TRBJ1-5 NA NA TRBV6-5
CASSLERSGFSYNEQFF TGTGCCAGCAGCTTAGAACGAAGCGGCTTCTCCTACAATGAGCAGTTCTTC TRBJ2-1 NA NA TRBV7-2
CASSLAQEKLFF TGTGCCAGCAGCTTAGCCCAGGAAAAACTGTTTTTT TRBJ1-4 NA few TRBV11-2
CASVPDRVGNQPQHF TGTGCTAGTGTTCCGGACAGGGTGGGCAATCAGCCCCAGCATTTT TRBJ1-5 TRBD1 NA TRBV12-5
CASTRLRDRDYEQYF TGTGCCAGCACCCGCCTCCGGGACAGGGACTACGAGCAGTACTTC TRBJ2-7 TRBD1 NA TRBV11-2
CASSPRLAAGSDEQFF TGTGCCAGTAGTCCCCGACTAGCGGCGGGATCGGATGAGCAGTTCTTC TRBJ2-1 TRBD2 few TRBV19
CASFTDRRNQPQHF TGTGCCAGCTTCACGGACAGGCGGAATCAGCCCCAGCATTTT TRBJ1-5 TRBD1 NA TRBV5-4
CASSLTGSYEQYF TGTGCCAGCAGTTTAACAGGGTCCTACGAGCAGTACTTC TRBJ2-7 NA NA TRBV28
CSATGDTEAFF TGCAGCGCCACAGGGGACACTGAAGCTTTCTTT TRBJ1-1 TRBD1 NA TRBV29-1
CASSTTGGAENEQFF TGCGCCAGCAGCACTACAGGGGGCGCTGAGAATGAGCAGTTCTTC TRBJ2-1 TRBD1 NA TRBV4-1
CASSVGQGQSHVTFYEQYF TGTGCCAGCAGTGTAGGTCAGGGACAGTCTCATGTTACCTTCTACGAGCAGTACTTC TRBJ2-7 TRBD1 NA TRBV6-1
CASSLRGTGELFF TGTGCCAGCAGCTTACGGGGCACCGGGGAGCTGTTTTTT TRBJ2-2 NA NA TRBV7-6
CASRFQSIYTSFPTGELFF TGCGCCAGCCGCTTCCAATCCATTTATACATCGTTCCCCACCGGGGAGCTGTTTTTT TRBJ2-2 NA NA TRBV5-1